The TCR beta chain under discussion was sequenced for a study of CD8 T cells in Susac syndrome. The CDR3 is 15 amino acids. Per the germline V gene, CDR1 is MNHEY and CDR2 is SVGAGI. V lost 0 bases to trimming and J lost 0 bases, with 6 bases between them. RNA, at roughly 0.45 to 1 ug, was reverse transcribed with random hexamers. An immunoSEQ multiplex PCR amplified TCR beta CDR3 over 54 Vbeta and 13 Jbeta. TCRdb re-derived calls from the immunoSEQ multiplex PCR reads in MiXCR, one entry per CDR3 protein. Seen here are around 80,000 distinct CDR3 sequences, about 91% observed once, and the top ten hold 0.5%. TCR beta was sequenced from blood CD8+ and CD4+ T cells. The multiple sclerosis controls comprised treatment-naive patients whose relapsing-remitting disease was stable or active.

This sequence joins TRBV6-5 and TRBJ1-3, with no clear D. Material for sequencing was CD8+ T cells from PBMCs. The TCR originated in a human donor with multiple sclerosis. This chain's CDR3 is CASSYSQNSGNTIYF. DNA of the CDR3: TGTGCCAGCAGTTACTCCCAGAACTCTGGAAACACCATATATTTT.